This T cell receptor beta chain was documented in a study of blood T cell repertoires in COVID-19 (dated by TCRdb to 2018 to 2020). Regarding the research as a whole: The collaborator samples originated in the United States, Italy and Spain and spanned the acute and convalescent phases of COVID-19. The prospective study material was composed of cDNA or gDNA derived from T cells, B-cell-depleted T cells, or PBMCs. Subjects who had been exposed to COVID-19, were actively infected with it, or had recovered from it provided the deeply sampled blood TCRbeta repertoires that made up the dataset. The repertoires were released in a freely available public database intended as a resource for research on the immune response to SARS-CoV-2. Samples came from the ongoing ImmuneRACE study (first 160 participants) plus 1,254 subjects from 6 global collaborators. A de-identified subject ID, COVID-19 status, age in years and sex were almost always included in the sample metadata. Where available, HLA class I and class II types were taken from metadata supplied by the sample provider and were not determined by assay-based typing. Broader findings and caveats from the paper: The quantity of clinical and demographic metadata differed by source and by participant and was supplied without curation.

Measured from the cysteine to the phenylalanine, the CDR3 is 15 residues long. Only the CDR3 DNA stays, 45 bases, in frame from base 1. V loses 2 bases at its end and J loses 5 bases; junction bases beyond the gene matches: 8. Only a few counts were recorded for this clone. What antigen it recognizes has not been identified. The record has no base qualities; no much larger clone is one base away. TCRbeta CDR3 regions were amplified from genomic DNA by means of the immunoSEQ Assay, a bias-controlled multiplex PCR. Per the authors' processing: Nucleated cell counts per sample were estimated from amplification of reference gene primers within the assay. Sequence reads were collapsed and filtered to measure the absolute abundance of every unique TCRbeta CDR3 rearrangement. For each sample, productive Simpson clonality was calculated by taking the square root of Simpson's diversity index across productive rearrangements. Not all clones reach the TCRdb copy of this immuneACCESS table, which keeps in-frame sequences only. Checked studies attribute under half of the gap to unresolved V genes and leave the rest unexplained. Clone size and V and J calls were adopted from that table, with D and trimming inferred from the DNA. This sample lists around 98,000 clones; 65% to 90% were detected once. The top ten clones comprise approximately 11% of the sample.

Each collaborating institution followed its own protocols to collect whole blood in K2EDTA tubes. For TCRbeta analysis, collaborators shipped samples as frozen whole blood, isolated PBMCs, or DNA extracted from either of those sample types. Sequencing was done on a sample of peripheral blood. This receptor was obtained from a man aged 65 to 79 with active or convalescent COVID-19. The sequence is built from TRBV23-1 and TRBJ2-7; 8 of the junction bases match TRBD1. TRBV23-1 is flagged as an ORF with uncertain function. Here the CDR3 is given as CASSQVDRGMHEQYF. In nucleotide form, the sequence is TGCGCCAGCAGTCAAGTCGACAGGGGCATGCACGAGCAGTACTTC.